This section outlines one T cell receptor (beta chain) sequence together with its context. This clone was seen ten or more times. Its antigen is currently not known. Per-base quality was not reported, and no clone a single base away is much larger than it. The sample originates from a study of metastatic and nonmetastatic thyroid tumors (dated by TCRdb to the early 2020s). Context from the whole study: Repertoires from peripheral blood and from tumor or nodule tissue samples of malignant and benign thyroid patients were compared. Paper-wide results and their limitations: In both blood and tumor samples, malignant tumors were reported to have significantly higher TCR beta diversity than benign nodules.

No patient had received any treatment before thyroid surgery. Using T-cell receptor beta sequencing, the study looked back at clinical samples from patients collected from the early 2010s to the late 2010s. Library generation was performed with PCR. The reads were generated on an Illumina HiSeq 4000. High-throughput sequencing was used to profile the TCR beta-chain CDR3 region of every patient. On the authors' methods: The researchers built a classifier to tell apart papillary thyroid cancer patients with distant metastasis, based on CDR3 differences among clinicopathological groups. The Shannon index was used to measure repertoire diversity, and the Morisita-Horn index was used to measure how similar tumor and blood repertoires were. Using fastp at Q25 and MiXCR, TCRdb reprocessed the public reads and kept productive beta chains. These V and J calls rely on TCRdb rather than the paper's analysis. Within this sample are around 45,000 clones, with 3.2% of them counted one time only. The ten largest clones take up roughly a tenth of the sample.

The germline V gene supplies CDR1 SGHRS and CDR2 YFSETQ. Inclusive of the bounding cysteine and phenylalanine, the CDR3 is 15 residues long. The only DNA kept is the CDR3, 45 bases in frame from the first base. V is shortened by 1 base, J by 3 bases, and the region joining them spans 14 bases. The receptor was derived from a female donor with papillary thyroid cancer or a benign thyroid nodule (not recorded which). Some clones in this sample may be carry-over from other donors' samples. What was sequenced was blood. The chain is assembled from TRBV5-1 and TRBJ2-7, with the D gene not confidently named. The DNA sequence is given as TGCGCCAGCAGCTTGAGGCTAGATGGGGTCTACGAGCAGTACTTC. Translated, this gives CASSLRLDGVYEQYF.